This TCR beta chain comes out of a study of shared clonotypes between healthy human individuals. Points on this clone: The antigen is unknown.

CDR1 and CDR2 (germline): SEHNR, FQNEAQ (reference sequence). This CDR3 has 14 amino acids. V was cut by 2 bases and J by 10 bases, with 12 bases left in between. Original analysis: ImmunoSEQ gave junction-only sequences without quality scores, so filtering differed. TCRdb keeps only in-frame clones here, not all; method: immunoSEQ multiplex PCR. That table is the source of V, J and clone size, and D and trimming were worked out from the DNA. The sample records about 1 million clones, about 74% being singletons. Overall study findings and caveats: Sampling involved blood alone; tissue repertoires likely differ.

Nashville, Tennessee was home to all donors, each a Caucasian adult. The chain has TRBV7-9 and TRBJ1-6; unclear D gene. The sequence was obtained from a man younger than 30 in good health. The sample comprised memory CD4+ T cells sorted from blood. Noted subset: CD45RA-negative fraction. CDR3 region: CASSLNSLGSPLHF. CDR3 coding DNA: TGTGCCAGCAGCTTAAACAGCCTTGGGTCACCCCTCCACTTT.